These 11 T cell receptor beta chains were sequenced from one sample in a study of chemoradiotherapy in HPV16-positive cancers. Method: immunoSEQ multiplex PCR; TCRdb's copy keeps in-frame clones and lacks some. The data hold around 20,000 clones, with about two thirds observed a single time. The sample here was taken from a patient who underwent chemoradiotherapy. These receptors came from a human donor with HPV-associated anogenital cancer.

The chain couples TRBV7-2 to TRBJ2-7; D unresolved. The V and J ends lost 4 bases and 3 bases respectively, with 7 bases between them. CDR3 length: 12 amino acids. The germline V gene encodes CDR1 SGHTA and CDR2 FQGNSA. The CDR3 nucleotides read TGTGCCAGCAGCTGGTCCAGCTACGAGCAGTACTTC. It translates to CASSWSSYEQYF.

The DNA for the CDR3 is TGTGCCAGCAGCCAAGAAAATTCGCGACAGCACTCTGGAAACACCATATATTTT. Residues: CASSQENSRQHSGNTIYF. The V call is TRBV4-2, the J call TRBJ1-3, with a tentative D call TRBD1 (5 bases). This CDR3 comprises 18 residues. Per the germline V gene, CDR1 is LGHNA and CDR2 is YNFKEQ. The ends were cut back, 0 bases at V and 0 bases at J, with 15 bases in the middle.

The J gene is TRBJ2-7, the V gene TRBV6-6; the match to TRBD1 covers 9 bases. Germline V gene data show CDR1 as MNHNY and CDR2 as SVGAGI (reference sequence). The CDR3 has 13 residues. V gave up 5 bases and J gave up 6 bases; unmatched junction bases: 5. Here the CDR3 DNA reads TGTGCCAGCAGTGGACAGGGGCGGCCCGAGCAGTACTTC. Translating it yields CASSGQGRPEQYF.

The chain combines TRBV6-4 with TRBJ2-3, with D possibly being TRBD2 (6 bases). Germline assignment: CDR1 MRHNA and CDR2 SNTAGT. The V end was cut by 3 bases, the J end by 4 bases, with 11 bases between. This CDR3 has 14 residues. In DNA, the CDR3 is TGTGCCAGCAGTGAGATTCGCGGGGCAGATACGCAGTATTTT. Protein sequence: CASSEIRGADTQYF.

This chain uses TRBV5-1 with TRBJ2-1, with TRBD2 matching 12 bases. The CDR3 consists of 15 residues. The V gene's germline CDR1 is SGHRS and CDR2 YFSETQ. Germline trimming cut 4 bases from V and 7 bases from J; bases unmatched to any gene: 6. For the CDR3, the DNA is TGCGCCAGCAGCCTACGACTAGCGGGAGTTAATGAGCAGTTCTTC. Translating gives CASSLRLAGVNEQFF.

The rearrangement joins TRBV9 to TRBJ2-2; 8 bases map to TRBD2. V lost 4 bases, J lost 1 base, and 6 bases stayed unmatched. Germline V gives CDR1 SGDLS, CDR2 YYNGEE. This CDR3 region has 16 residues. This CDR3 is CASSRSGGQNTGELFF. For the CDR3, the DNA is TGTGCCAGCAGCCGAAGCGGGGGCCAGAACACCGGGGAGCTGTTTTTT. Complete variable domain (other parts from reference TRBV9 and TRBJ2-2): DSGVTQTPKHLITATGQRVTLRCSPRSGDLSVYWYQQSLDQGLQFLIQYYNGEERAKGNILERFSAQQFPDLHSELNLSSLELGDSALYFCASSRSGGQNTGELFFGEGSRLTVL.

This clone has more than one count but fewer than ten. The rearrangement uses TRBV15 and TRBJ1-5; TRBD1 matches at 8 bases. The CDR3 is 14 amino acids. Germline-derived CDR1 and CDR2 are LNHNV and YYDKDF (reference sequence). The J segment lost 5 bases and the V segment lost 5 bases, leaving 5 bases of the junction unmatched. In nucleotides, the CDR3 is TGTGCCACCAGCGCTCCAGGGGGCGATCAGCCCCAGCATTTT. This sequence encodes CATSAPGGDQPQHF.

In its sample, this clone was seen a few times. The chain carries TRBV11-2 and TRBJ2-1, with D perhaps assigned TRBD1 or TRBD2 (5 bases each). Germline CDR1 and CDR2: SGHAT and FQNNGV. The CDR3 loop spans 16 amino acids. With 5 bases removed from V and 7 bases from J, the gap between germline ends came to 21 bases. The CDR3 protein is CASSPSGQTRGNEQFF. The CDR3 DNA follows: TGTGCCAGCAGCCCCTCGGGGCAGACCCGGGGAAATGAGCAGTTCTTC.

This clone was observed a few times. The chain joins TRBV2 to TRBJ1-5, with D hard to call. This CDR3 is built from 14 residues. Trimming left V 2 bases short and J 4 bases short, with 9 bases between. Germline CDR1 and CDR2: SNHLY and FYNNEI. This CDR3 reads CASSELRQNQPQHF. CDR3 nucleotide sequence: TGTGCCAGCAGTGAACTACGGCAGAATCAGCCCCAGCATTTT.

This sequence joins TRBV27 and TRBJ2-1; TRBD1 or TRBD2 may be the D gene (5 bases each). This CDR3 comprises 15 residues. The V end was cut by 3 bases, the J end by 14 bases, with 23 bases between. Germline CDR1 MNHEY, CDR2 SMNVEV (reference sequence). The CDR3 region has the DNA TGTGCCAGCAGTTTCCGACGGGACGGGGTTCCTCTCGAGTTCTTC. Translated, it gives CASSFRRDGVPLEFF.

This clone has only a few counts. V and J are TRBV28 and TRBJ1-1, with a weak D call TRBD1 (5 bases). Per the germline V gene, CDR1 is MDHEN and CDR2 is SYDVKM. CDR3 length equals 15 residues. V was pared by 5 bases and J by 5 bases, with 18 bases between. CDR3 bases: TGTGCCAGCAGTCGACGCCAGGGTAGTGAAACTGAAGCTTTCTTT. Protein: CASSRRQGSETEAFF.